One sample yielded the 18 T cell receptor beta chains listed below, sequenced in a study of STAT5B mutations in CD4+ large granular lymphocyte leukemia. Repertoires were generated with immunoSEQ multiplex PCR, while TCRdb's copy carries only in-frame clones and drops some. The data hold about 28,000 clones, with more than 70% observed a single time. The sequenced material came from CD4+ T cells from blood buffy coats. The source is a human donor in good health.

This chain uses TRBV5-5 with TRBJ1-6; D remains ambiguous. Trimming took off 1 base at V and 7 bases at J, with 12 bases between the two ends. CDR3 length: 15 amino acids. CDR1 is SGHKS and CDR2 is YYEKEE in the germline V gene (reference sequence). The CDR3 DNA sequence: TGTGCCAGCAGCTTGAACCCAGGATACAATTCACCCCTCCACTTT. Residues: CASSLNPGYNSPLHF.

This chain connects TRBV28 to TRBJ1-1; no firm D call. This CDR3 is 13 amino acids long. Germline CDR1 reads MDHEN; CDR2 reads SYDVKM. V was pared by 3 bases and J by 10 bases, with 15 bases between. Written as DNA, the CDR3 is TGTGCCAGCAGTTTCGCTAGGACGGTGGGAGCTTTCTTT. Its translation is CASSFARTVGAFF.

The rearrangement links TRBV16 to TRBJ2-2; 7 bases agree with TRBD2. This CDR3 is 18 amino acids long. The V and J ends lost 1 base and 4 bases, in that order; junction bases with no gene match: 12. Germline lookup yields CDR1 KGHSY and CDR2 FQNENV. The DNA for the CDR3 is TGTGCCAGCAGCCAATTAAGAGGCGGGAGTCCTAGCACCGGGGAGCTGTTTTTT. Its protein product is CASSQLRGGSPSTGELFF.

The chain carries TRBV13 and TRBJ2-7; 10 positions match TRBD2. The CDR3 spans 14 residues. The V gene's germline CDR1 is PRHDT and CDR2 FYEKMQ (reference sequence). With V trimmed by 6 bases and J by 5 bases, 7 bases remained unmatched. As DNA, the CDR3 is TGTGCCAGCAGACCTAGCGGGAGCGAACACGAGCAGTACTTC. As protein: CASRPSGSEHEQYF.

The V and J genes are TRBV7-2 and TRBJ2-3; TRBD2 matches at 11 bases. CDR1 and CDR2 (germline): SGHTA, FQGNSA. After removal of 4 bases from V and 5 bases from J, the junction contained 8 bases not matched to a gene. CDR3 size: 16 residues. In DNA form, the CDR3 reads TGTGCCAGCAGCTCCCATAGCGGGAGGGGTTTAGATACGCAGTATTTT. It translates to CASSSHSGRGLDTQYF.

This chain uses TRBV9 with TRBJ1-5, with 11 positions matching TRBD1. J gave up 6 bases and V 2 bases, and 1 base lay outside the gene matches. CDR3 length: 14 amino acids. Germline assignment: CDR1 SGDLS and CDR2 YYNGEE. As DNA, the CDR3 is TGTGCCAGCAGCGTCGGACAGGGGGCTCAGCCCCAGCATTTT. The encoded protein is CASSVGQGAQPQHF.

The J gene is TRBJ2-2, the V gene TRBV7-2; D unclear. Germline lookup yields CDR1 SGHTA and CDR2 FQGNSA. V lost 0 bases and J 1 base, leaving 6 bases between the germline ends. The CDR3 length is 15 residues. CDR3: CASSLAPVNTGELFF. For the CDR3, the DNA is TGTGCCAGCAGCTTAGCGCCAGTGAACACCGGGGAGCTGTTTTTT.

This clone was found a few times. This sequence joins TRBV10-3 and TRBJ1-1; tentatively, D is TRBD1 (5 bases). The length of the CDR3 is 15 residues. Trimming took off 8 bases at V and 7 bases at J, with 23 bases between the two ends. Looked up from germline, CDR1 is ENHRY and CDR2 is SYGVKD. The CDR3 loop is CAIGGGTNKAGEAFF. The CDR3 DNA follows: TGTGCCATCGGCGGGGGGACGAATAAGGCGGGTGAAGCTTTCTTT.

The chain couples TRBV5-6 to TRBJ2-7; D could derive from TRBD1 or TRBD2 (5 bases each). Per the germline V gene, CDR1 is SGHDT and CDR2 is YYEEEE. The CDR3 totals 15 residues. V was pared by 1 base and J by 4 bases, with 15 bases between. CDR3 nucleotide sequence: TGTGCCAGCAGCTTGAACATCGCAGGGAGTTACGAGCAGTACTTC. Translation: CASSLNIAGSYEQYF.

The chain links TRBV29-1 to TRBJ1-5; D perhaps matches TRBD1 (5 bases). V lost 4 bases and J 4 bases, leaving 8 bases between the germline ends. The CDR3 consists of 12 residues. Germline V lookup: CDR1 SQVTM, CDR2 ANQGSEA. This chain's CDR3 is CSVGGSNQPQHF. As DNA, the CDR3 is TGCAGCGTTGGGGGGAGTAATCAGCCCCAGCATTTT.

The J gene is TRBJ2-1, the V gene TRBV7-2, with a tentative D call TRBD1 (5 bases). The V gene's germline CDR1 is SGHTA and CDR2 FQGNSA. V was trimmed by 2 bases and J by 4 bases, leaving 12 bases between them. The CDR3 is 15 residues long. CDR3 region: CASSLRAGLYNEQFF. For the CDR3, the DNA is TGTGCCAGCAGCTTAAGGGCAGGGCTATACAATGAGCAGTTCTTC.

A remark on this clone: Other DNA sequences of this sample code for an identical CDR3. The V and J genes are TRBV4-3 and TRBJ2-1; 11 bases fit TRBD2. The CDR3 runs 16 residues. J gave up 4 bases and V 2 bases, and 4 bases lay outside the gene matches. The germline gives CDR1 LGHNA, CDR2 YSLEER. In DNA, the CDR3 is TGCGCCAGCAGCCAACAACTAGCGGGGGTATACAATGAGCAGTTCTTC. Translating gives CASSQQLAGVYNEQFF.

The CDR3: CASTPASGITDTQYF. The CDR3 DNA is TGTGCCAGCACGCCGGCTAGCGGGATCACAGATACGCAGTATTTT. The chain has TRBV9 and TRBJ2-3, with 9 nucleotides matching TRBD2. Germline trimming cut 6 bases from V and 2 bases from J; bases unmatched to any gene: 7. Germline CDR1 and CDR2: SGDLS and YYNGEE. The CDR3 spans 15 residues.

The J gene is TRBJ2-7, the V gene TRBV4-3, with D tentatively TRBD1 or TRBD2 (5 bases each). The CDR3 spans 16 residues. Germline values: CDR1 LGHNA, CDR2 YSLEER. V shed 1 base and J shed 2 bases, with 15 bases lying between them. CDR3 bases: TGCGCCAGCAGCCAAGGGACCTTGGGACGGACCTACGAGCAGTACTTC. It encodes CASSQGTLGRTYEQYF.

Only one count was recorded for this clone. The chain recombines TRBV18 with TRBJ2-7; TRBD1 matches at 11 bases. CDR1 is KGHSH, CDR2 LQKENI, per germline. Unmatched junction bases numbered 11, after V lost 1 base and J lost 6 bases. This CDR3 comprises 17 residues. CDR3 in amino acids: CASSPLVAGTGGGEQYF. CDR3 nucleotide sequence: TGTGCCAGCTCACCACTTGTTGCCGGGACAGGGGGAGGCGAGCAGTACTTC. Full variable domain (outside the CDR3, taken from reference TRBV18 and TRBJ2-7): NAGVMQNPRHLVRRRGQEARLRCSPMKGHSHVYWYRQLPEEGLKFMVYLQKENIIDESGMPKERFSAEFPKEGPSILRIQQVVRGDSAAYFCASSPLVAGTGGGEQYFGPGTRLTVT.

J is TRBJ2-2 and V is TRBV2; D not resolved. The CDR3 totals 15 residues. Trimming removed 4 bases at V and 0 bases at J, with 9 bases between. CDR1 SNHLY and CDR2 FYNNEI come from the germline V gene. CDR3 bases: TGTGCCAGCAGTGGACCGGGTACGAACACCGGGGAGCTGTTTTTT. It is translated as CASSGPGTNTGELFF.

V is TRBV27 and J is TRBJ2-7, with D tentatively TRBD1 (6 bases). CDR3 length: 14 amino acids. Trimming took 1 base from V and 1 from J, leaving 8 bases between them. Germline loops: CDR1 MNHEY, CDR2 SMNVEV (reference sequence). DNA of the CDR3: TGTGCCAGCAGTTTATACAGGGAATCCTACGAGCAGTACTTC. Translated: CASSLYRESYEQYF.

The chain joins TRBV5-4 to TRBJ2-3; TRBD2 matches 7 bases. There are 13 residues in the CDR3. Germline trimming cut 5 bases from V and 4 bases from J; bases unmatched to any gene: 4. Germline CDR1 is SGHNT and CDR2 is YYREEE (reference sequence). The CDR3 coding sequence is TGTGCCAGCAGTCGGGGGGAGGCAGATACGCAGTATTTT. It yields the protein CASSRGEADTQYF.